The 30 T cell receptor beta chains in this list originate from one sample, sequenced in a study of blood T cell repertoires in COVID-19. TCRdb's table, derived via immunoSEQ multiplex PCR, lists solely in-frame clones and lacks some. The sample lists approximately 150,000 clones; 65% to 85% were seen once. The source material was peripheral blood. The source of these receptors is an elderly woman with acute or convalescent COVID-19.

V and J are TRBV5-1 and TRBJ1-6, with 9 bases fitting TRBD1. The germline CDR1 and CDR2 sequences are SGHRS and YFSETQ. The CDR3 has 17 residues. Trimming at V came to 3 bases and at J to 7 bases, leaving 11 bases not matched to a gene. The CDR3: CASSSTPGQGQNSPLHF. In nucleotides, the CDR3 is TGCGCCAGCAGCTCTACACCGGGACAGGGCCAAAATTCACCCCTCCACTTT.

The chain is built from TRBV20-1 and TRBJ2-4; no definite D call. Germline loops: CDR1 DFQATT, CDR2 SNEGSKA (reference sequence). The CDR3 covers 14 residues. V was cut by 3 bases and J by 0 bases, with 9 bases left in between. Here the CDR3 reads CSASSAIAKNIQYF. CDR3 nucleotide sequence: TGCAGTGCTAGTAGTGCTATAGCCAAAAACATTCAGTACTTC.

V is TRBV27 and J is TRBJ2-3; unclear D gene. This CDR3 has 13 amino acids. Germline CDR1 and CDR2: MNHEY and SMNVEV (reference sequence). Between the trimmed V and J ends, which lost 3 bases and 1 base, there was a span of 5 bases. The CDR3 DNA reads TGTGCCAGCAGTTTCTACGGCACAGATACGCAGTATTTT. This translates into CASSFYGTDTQYF.

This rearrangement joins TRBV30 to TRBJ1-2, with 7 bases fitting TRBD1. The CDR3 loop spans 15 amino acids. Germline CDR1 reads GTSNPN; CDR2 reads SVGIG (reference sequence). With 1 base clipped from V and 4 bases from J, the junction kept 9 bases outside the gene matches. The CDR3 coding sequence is TGTGCCTGGAGTGCCGGGACAGCTCTTGGCTATGGCTACACCTTC. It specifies CAWSAGTALGYGYTF. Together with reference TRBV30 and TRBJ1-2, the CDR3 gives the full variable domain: SQTIHQWPATLVQPVGSPLSLECTVEGTSNPNLYWYRQAAGRGLQLLFYSVGIGQISSEVPQNLSASRPQDRQFILSSKKLLLSDSGFYLCAWSAGTALGYGYTFGSGTRLTVV.

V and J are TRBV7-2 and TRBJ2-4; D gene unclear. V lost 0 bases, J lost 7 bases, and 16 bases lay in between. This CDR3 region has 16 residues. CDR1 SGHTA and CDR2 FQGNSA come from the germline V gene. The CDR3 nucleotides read TGTGCCAGCAGCTTAGCGAAGACTCTGGTGGGTAACATTCAGTACTTC. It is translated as CASSLAKTLVGNIQYF.

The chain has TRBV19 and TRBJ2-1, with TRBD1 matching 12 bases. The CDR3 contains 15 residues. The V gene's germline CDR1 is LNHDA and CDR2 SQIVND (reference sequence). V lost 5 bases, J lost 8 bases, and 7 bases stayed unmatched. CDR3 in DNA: TGTGCCAGTAGTCCCCGGGACAGGGGGCTGTATGAGCAGTTCTTC. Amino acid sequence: CASSPRDRGLYEQFF.

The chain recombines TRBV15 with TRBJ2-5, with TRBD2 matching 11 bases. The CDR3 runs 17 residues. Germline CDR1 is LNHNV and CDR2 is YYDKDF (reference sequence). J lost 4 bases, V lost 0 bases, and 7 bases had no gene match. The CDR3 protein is CATSRDLAGGWGETQYF. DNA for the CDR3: TGTGCCACCAGCAGAGACCTAGCGGGGGGATGGGGAGAGACCCAGTACTTC.

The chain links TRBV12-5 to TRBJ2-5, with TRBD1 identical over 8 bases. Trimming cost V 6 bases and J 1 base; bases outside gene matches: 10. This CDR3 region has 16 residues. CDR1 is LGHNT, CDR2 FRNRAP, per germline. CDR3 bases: TGTGCTAGTGGGCCGGGGCAGGGGGCCTCCCAAGAGACCCAGTACTTC. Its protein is CASGPGQGASQETQYF.

CDR3 nucleotides: TGTGCCAGCAGCGTAGCTTCCGGGGGAATCTACGAGCAGTACTTC. It encodes CASSVASGGIYEQYF. The chain uses TRBV9 and TRBJ2-7, with a tentative D call TRBD2 (6 bases). The CDR3 loop spans 15 amino acids. Trimming cost V 0 bases and J 3 bases, with 13 bases left between them. The germline V gene encodes CDR1 SGDLS and CDR2 YYNGEE.

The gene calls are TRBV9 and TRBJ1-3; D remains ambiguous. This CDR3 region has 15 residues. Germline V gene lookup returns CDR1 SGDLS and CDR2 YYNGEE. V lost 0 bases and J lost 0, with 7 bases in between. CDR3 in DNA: TGTGCCAGCAGCGTAGAGGCGGTCTCTGGAAACACCATATATTTT. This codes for CASSVEAVSGNTIYF.

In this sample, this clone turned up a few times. The CDR3 sequence is CASSYSGTGVGDTQYF. The DNA of the CDR3 is TGTGCCAGCAGTTACTCAGGGACAGGGGTGGGGGATACGCAGTATTTT. The chain employs TRBV6-5 and TRBJ2-3, with 10 positions matching TRBD1. The J segment lost 6 bases and the V segment lost 0 bases, leaving 6 bases of the junction unmatched. Germline V gives CDR1 MNHEY, CDR2 SVGAGI. The CDR3 has 16 residues.

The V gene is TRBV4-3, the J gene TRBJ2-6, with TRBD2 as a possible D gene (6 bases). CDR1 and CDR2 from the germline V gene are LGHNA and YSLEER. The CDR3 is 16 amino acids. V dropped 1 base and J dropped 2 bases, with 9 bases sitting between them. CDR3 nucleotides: TGCGCCAGCAGCCAAGGGAGGGGAACTGGGGCCAACGTCCTGACTTTC. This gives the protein CASSQGRGTGANVLTF.

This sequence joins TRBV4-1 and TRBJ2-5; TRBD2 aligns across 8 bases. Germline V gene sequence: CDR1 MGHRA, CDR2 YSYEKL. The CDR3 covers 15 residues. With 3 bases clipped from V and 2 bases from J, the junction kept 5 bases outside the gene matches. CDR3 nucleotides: TGCGCCAGCAGCCAGATCGGGAGGGAGCAAGAGACCCAGTACTTC. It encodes CASSQIGREQETQYF.

Here the CDR3 reads CASSPRAPRASNEKLFF. CDR3 coding DNA: TGTGCCAGCAGTCCCCGGGCCCCCAGGGCCTCTAATGAAAAACTGTTTTTT. The chain uses TRBV27 and TRBJ1-4, with D maybe TRBD1 (5 bases). This CDR3 comprises 17 residues. Trimming cost V 5 bases and J 3 bases, with 19 bases left between them. Germline assignment: CDR1 MNHEY and CDR2 SMNVEV (reference sequence).

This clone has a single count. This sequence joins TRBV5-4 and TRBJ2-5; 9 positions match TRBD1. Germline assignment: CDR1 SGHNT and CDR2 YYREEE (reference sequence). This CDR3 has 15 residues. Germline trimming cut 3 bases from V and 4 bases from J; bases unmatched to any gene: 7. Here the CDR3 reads CASSWDREVGETQYF. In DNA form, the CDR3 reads TGTGCCAGCAGCTGGGACAGGGAAGTTGGAGAGACCCAGTACTTC.

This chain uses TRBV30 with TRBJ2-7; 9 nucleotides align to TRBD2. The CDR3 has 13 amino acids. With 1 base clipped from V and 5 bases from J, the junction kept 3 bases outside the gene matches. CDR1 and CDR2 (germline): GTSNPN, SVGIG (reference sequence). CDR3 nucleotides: TGTGCCTGGAGTGGACTAGCGGCCCACGAGCAGTACTTC. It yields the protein CAWSGLAAHEQYF.

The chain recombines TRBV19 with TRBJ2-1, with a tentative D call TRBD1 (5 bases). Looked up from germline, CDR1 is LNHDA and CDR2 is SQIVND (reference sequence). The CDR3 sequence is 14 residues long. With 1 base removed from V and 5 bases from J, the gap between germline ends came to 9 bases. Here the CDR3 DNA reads TGTGCCAGTAGTATAGGAAACAGGCACAATGAGCAGTTCTTC. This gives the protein CASSIGNRHNEQFF.

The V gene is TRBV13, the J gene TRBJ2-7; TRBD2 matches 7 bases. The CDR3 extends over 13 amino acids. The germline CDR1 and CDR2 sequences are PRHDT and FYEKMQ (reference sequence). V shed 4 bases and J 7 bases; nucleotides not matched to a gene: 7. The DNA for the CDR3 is TGTGCCAGCAGCTCGACGGGAGGATGGGAGCAGTACTTC. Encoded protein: CASSSTGGWEQYF.

The CDR3: CASSTHRGSYNEQFF. CDR3 bases: TGTGCCAGTAGTACCCACAGGGGGTCCTACAATGAGCAGTTCTTC. The chain carries TRBV19 and TRBJ2-1; 8 positions agree with TRBD1. J lost 1 base, V lost 4 bases, and 3 bases had no gene match. This CDR3 is 15 amino acids long. CDR1 and CDR2 from the germline V gene are LNHDA and SQIVND (reference sequence).

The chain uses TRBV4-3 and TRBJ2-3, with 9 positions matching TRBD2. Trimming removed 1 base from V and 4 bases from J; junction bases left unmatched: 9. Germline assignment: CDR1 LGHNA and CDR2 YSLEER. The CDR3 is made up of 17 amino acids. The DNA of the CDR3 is TGCGCCAGCAGCCAAGGCTGGCGGGGGGGCCGATCAGATACGCAGTATTTT. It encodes CASSQGWRGGRSDTQYF.

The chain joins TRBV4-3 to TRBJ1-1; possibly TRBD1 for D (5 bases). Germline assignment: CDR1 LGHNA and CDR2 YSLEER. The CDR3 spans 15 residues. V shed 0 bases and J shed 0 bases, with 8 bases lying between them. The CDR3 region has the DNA TGCGCCAGCAGCCAAGACAAGGGGATGAACACTGAAGCTTTCTTT. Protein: CASSQDKGMNTEAFF.

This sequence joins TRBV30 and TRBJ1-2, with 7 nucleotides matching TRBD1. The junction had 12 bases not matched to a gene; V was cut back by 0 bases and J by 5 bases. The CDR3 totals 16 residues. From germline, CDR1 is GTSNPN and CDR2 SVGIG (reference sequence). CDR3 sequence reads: CAWSVPATGLDYGYTF. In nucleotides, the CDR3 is TGTGCCTGGAGTGTACCGGCGACAGGGCTGGATTATGGCTACACCTTC.

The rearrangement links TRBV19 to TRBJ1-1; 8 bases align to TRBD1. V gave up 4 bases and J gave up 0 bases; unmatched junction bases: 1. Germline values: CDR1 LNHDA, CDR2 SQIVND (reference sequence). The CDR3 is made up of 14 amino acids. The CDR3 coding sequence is TGTGCCAGTAGTACGACAGGGGTGAACACTGAAGCTTTCTTT. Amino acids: CASSTTGVNTEAFF. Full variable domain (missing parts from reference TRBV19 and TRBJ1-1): DGGITQSPKYLFRKEGQNVTLSCEQNLNHDAMYWYRQDPGQGLRLIYYSQIVNDFQKGDIAEGYSVSREKKESFPLTVTSAQKNPTAFYLCASSTTGVNTEAFFGQGTRLTVV.

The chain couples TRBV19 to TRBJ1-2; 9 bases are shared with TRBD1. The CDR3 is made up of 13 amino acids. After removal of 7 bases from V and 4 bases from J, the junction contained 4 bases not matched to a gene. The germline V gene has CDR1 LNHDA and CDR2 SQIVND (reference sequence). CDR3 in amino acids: CASTRDRVYGYTF. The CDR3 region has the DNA TGTGCCAGTACCCGGGACAGGGTCTATGGCTACACCTTC.

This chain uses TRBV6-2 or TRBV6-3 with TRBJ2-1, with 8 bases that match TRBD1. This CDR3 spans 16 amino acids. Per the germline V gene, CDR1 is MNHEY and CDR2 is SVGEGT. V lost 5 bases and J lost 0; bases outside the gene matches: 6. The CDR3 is CASSDRTGSSYNEQFF. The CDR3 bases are TGTGCCAGCAGTGACCGGACAGGGAGCTCCTACAATGAGCAGTTCTTC.

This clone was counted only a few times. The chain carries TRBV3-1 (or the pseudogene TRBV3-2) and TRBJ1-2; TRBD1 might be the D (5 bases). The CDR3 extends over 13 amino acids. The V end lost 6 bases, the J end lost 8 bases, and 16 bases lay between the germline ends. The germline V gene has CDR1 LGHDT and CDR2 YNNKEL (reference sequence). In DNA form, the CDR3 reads TGTGCCAGCAGGGAATCAGGGTTGGGAGGCTACACCTTC. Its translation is CASRESGLGGYTF.

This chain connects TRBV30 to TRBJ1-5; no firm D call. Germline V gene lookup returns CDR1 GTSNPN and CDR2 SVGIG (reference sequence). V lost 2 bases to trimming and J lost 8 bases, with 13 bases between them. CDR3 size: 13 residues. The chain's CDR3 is CAWSQQVLEPQHF. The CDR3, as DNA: TGTGCCTGGAGTCAGCAGGTGCTGGAGCCCCAGCATTTT.

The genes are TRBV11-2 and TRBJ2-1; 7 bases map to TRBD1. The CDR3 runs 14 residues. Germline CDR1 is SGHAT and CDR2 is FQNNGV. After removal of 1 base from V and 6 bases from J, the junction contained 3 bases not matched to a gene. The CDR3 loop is CASSLVWTGNEQFF. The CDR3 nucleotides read TGTGCCAGCAGCTTAGTGTGGACAGGCAATGAGCAGTTCTTC.

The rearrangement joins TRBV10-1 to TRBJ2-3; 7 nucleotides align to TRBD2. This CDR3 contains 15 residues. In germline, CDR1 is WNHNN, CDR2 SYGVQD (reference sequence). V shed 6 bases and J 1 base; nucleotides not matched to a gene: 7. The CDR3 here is CASSEGGSGTDTQYF. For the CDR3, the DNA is TGCGCCAGCAGCGAAGGCGGGAGCGGCACAGATACGCAGTATTTT.

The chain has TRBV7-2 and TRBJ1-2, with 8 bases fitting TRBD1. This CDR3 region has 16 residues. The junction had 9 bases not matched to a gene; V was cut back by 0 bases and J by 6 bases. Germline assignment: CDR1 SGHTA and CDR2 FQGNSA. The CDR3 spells CASSLALGAGGNGYTF. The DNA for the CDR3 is TGTGCCAGCAGCTTAGCCCTGGGGGCAGGGGGCAATGGCTACACCTTC.